This entry features one TCR beta chain sequence. This specimen belongs to a study of blood T cell repertoires in COVID-19. Turning to the study itself: Specimens from acute and convalescent COVID-19 originated in the United States, Italy and Spain. T cells, B-cell-depleted T cells, or PBMCs supplied cDNA or gDNA.

Clones were sequenced by immunoSEQ multiplex PCR, and TCRdb holds only the in-frame ones, with some missing. The sample consists of about 230,000 clones, 89% of them appearing once. Donors were grouped by their self-reported clinical history. This CDR3 is 15 amino acids long. The ends were cut back, 1 base at V and 5 bases at J, with 12 bases in the middle. The germline CDR1 and CDR2 sequences are MNHEY and SVGEGT. The specimen was PBMCs or T cells enriched from blood (not recorded which). This chain connects TRBV6-2 or TRBV6-3 to TRBJ2-1, with a weak D call TRBD2 (5 bases). The receptor's source is a woman in her twenties or thirties with acute COVID-19. CDR3: CASSYWWTADNEQFF. The CDR3 bases are TGTGCCAGCAGTTACTGGTGGACTGCTGACAATGAGCAGTTCTTC.